This TCR beta chain was captured in a study of early T cells in non-severe SARS-CoV-2 infection. Overall study context: Unpaired chains resulted from sequencing bulk RNA of unsorted whole blood.

Study observations and caveats: There was a bias toward anti-spike CD8 responses in VDJdb matching, which missed private and CD4 specificities.

Unique molecular identifiers tagged individual cDNA molecules. Via MiXCR, TCRdb re-called the 5' RACE reads, giving one row per CDR3 protein. The repertoire has more than 90,000 distinct CDR3 sequences, 11% of them found once; the top ten carry approximately 5.3%. In regard to this clonotype: The target antigen is unknown.

This TCR derives from an adult who was a healthcare worker with PCR-confirmed SARS-CoV-2 infection or an uninfected control (not recorded which). Sequencing was performed on whole blood.

The CDR3 reads CSARVQGYEQYF. CDR3 nucleotide sequence: TGCAGTGCTAGAGTTCAGGGGTACGAGCAGTACTTC. The chain couples TRBV20-1 to TRBJ2-7, with D possibly being TRBD1 (6 bases). V lost 1 base to trimming and J lost 4 bases, with 8 bases between them. The CDR3 loop spans 12 amino acids. The germline gives CDR1 DFQATT, CDR2 SNEGSKA (reference sequence).